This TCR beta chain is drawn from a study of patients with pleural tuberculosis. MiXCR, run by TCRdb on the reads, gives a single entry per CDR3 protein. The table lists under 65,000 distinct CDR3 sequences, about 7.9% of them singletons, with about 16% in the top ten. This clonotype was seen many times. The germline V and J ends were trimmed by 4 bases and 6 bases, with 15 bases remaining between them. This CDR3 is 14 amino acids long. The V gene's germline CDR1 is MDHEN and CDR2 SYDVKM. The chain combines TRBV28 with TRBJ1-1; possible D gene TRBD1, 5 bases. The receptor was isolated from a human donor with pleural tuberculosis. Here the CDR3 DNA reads TGTGCCAGCAGTTACGGCGATTGGGGGGCTGAAGCTTTCTTT. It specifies CASSYGDWGAEAFF.